Presented here are 8 T cell receptor beta chains from one specimen sequenced in a study of blood T cells in healthy people across ages. Primed by a sample-barcoded 5' primer and a J-beta primer mix, a second PCR proceeded for roughly 6 to 12 cycles. TCRdb ran MiXCR on the 5' RACE reads and lists one entry per CDR3 protein. The sample lists 600,000 or so distinct CDR3 sequences, 40% to 55% occurring once. The sequenced material came from blood. The receptors were sampled from a man of 80 years or more in good health.

There are many counts of this clonotype. This chain links TRBV6-6 with TRBJ2-3; TRBD1 agrees at 8 bases. This CDR3 spans 15 amino acids. The germline CDR1 and CDR2 sequences are MNHNY and SVGAGI (reference sequence). Unmatched junction bases numbered 7, after V lost 6 bases and J lost 2 bases. CDR3 nucleotide sequence: TGTGCCAGCAGACCGGGACAGGCTCCCACAGATACGCAGTATTTT. Protein: CASRPGQAPTDTQYF.

This clonotype was seen a handful of times. The CDR3 is CAISDYGRNSEKLFF. The DNA of the CDR3 is TGTGCCATCAGTGATTATGGCAGAAACTCCGAAAAACTGTTTTTT. The chain combines TRBV10-3 with TRBJ1-4; D remains unclear. Trimming took 3 bases from V and 8 from J, leaving 16 bases between them. Germline V gene data show CDR1 as ENHRY and CDR2 as SYGVKD. The length of the CDR3 is 15 residues.

This rearrangement joins TRBV27 to TRBJ2-4; D unresolved. Matching the DNA end better, TRBJ2-5 makes the J call doubtful. CDR1 MNHEY and CDR2 SMNVEV come from the germline V gene (reference sequence). The CDR3 is made up of 13 amino acids. CDR3 sequence reads: CASSVRDQETQYF. CDR3 nucleotides: TGTGCCAGCAGTGTTAGAGACCAAGAGACCCAGTACTTC.

The chain carries TRBV12-3 or TRBV12-4 and TRBJ2-5; 8 nucleotides line up with TRBD1. V lost 5 bases, J lost 5 bases, and 4 bases stayed unmatched. This CDR3 is 13 amino acids long. Here the CDR3 reads CASSTTGAETQYF. CDR3 nucleotides: TGTGCCAGCAGTACGACAGGGGCGGAGACCCAGTACTTC.

This clonotype came up many times. The chain links TRBV29-1 to TRBJ2-1, with TRBD2 matching over 10 bases. Germline V gene data show CDR1 as SQVTM and CDR2 as ANQGSEA. The CDR3 runs 15 residues. Losses at the gene ends were 1 base for V and 8 bases for J; bases not matched to a gene: 8. The CDR3, as DNA: TGCAGCGTTGAAGGCAGCGGGGGGGTGATGGATGAGCAGTTCTTC. Translated, it gives CSVEGSGGVMDEQFF.

This clonotype was counted a few times. J is TRBJ1-2 and V is TRBV4-1; TRBD1 agrees at 9 bases. CDR1 MGHRA and CDR2 YSYEKL come from the germline V gene. This CDR3 is built from 14 residues. Trimming cost V 1 base and J 8 bases; bases outside gene matches: 5. CDR3 nucleotide sequence: TGCGCCAGCAGCCAAGGAGGTGACAGGGGGGGCTACACCTTC. It encodes CASSQGGDRGGYTF.

The rearrangement joins TRBV7-3 to TRBJ2-3; D may be TRBD1 (6 bases). This CDR3 is 17 amino acids long. V was shortened by 0 bases and J by 4 bases, with 17 bases between the two germline ends. Germline V lookup: CDR1 SGHTA, CDR2 FQGTGA. CDR3 loop: CASSLTGRTDLPDTQYF. Written as DNA, the CDR3 is TGTGCCAGCAGCTTAACGGGAAGGACAGACCTTCCAGATACGCAGTATTTT.

The genes are TRBV5-1 and TRBJ1-2; D is ambiguous. This CDR3 region has 14 residues. In germline, CDR1 is SGHRS, CDR2 YFSETQ. V was clipped by 0 bases and J by 2 bases, with 8 bases between them. Here the CDR3 DNA reads TGCGCCAGCAGCTTGGGGGCCGAGAACTATGGCTACACCTTC. It yields the protein CASSLGAENYGYTF.